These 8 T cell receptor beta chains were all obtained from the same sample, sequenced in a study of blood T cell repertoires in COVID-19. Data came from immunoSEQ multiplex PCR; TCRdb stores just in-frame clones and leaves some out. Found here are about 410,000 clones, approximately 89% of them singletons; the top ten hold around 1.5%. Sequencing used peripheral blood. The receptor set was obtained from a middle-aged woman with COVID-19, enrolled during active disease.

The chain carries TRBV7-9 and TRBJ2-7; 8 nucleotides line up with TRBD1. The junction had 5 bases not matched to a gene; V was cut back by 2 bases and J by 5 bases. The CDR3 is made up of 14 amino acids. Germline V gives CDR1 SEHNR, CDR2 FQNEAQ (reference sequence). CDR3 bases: TGTGCCAGCAGCTTACGACAGGGGTACCACGAGCAGTACTTC. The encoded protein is CASSLRQGYHEQYF.

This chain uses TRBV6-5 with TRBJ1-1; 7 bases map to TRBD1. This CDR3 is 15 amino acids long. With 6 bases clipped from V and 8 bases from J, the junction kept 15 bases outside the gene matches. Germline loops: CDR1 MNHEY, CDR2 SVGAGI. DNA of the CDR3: TGTGCCAGCAGGGCCTTGGGACAGCGCGCCCGCGAAGCTTTCTTT. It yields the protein CASRALGQRAREAFF.

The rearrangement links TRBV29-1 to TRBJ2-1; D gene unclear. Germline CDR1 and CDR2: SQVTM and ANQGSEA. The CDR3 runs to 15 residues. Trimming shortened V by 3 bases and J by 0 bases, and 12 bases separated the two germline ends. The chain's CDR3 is CSVDVFRSSYNEQFF. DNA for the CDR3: TGCAGCGTTGACGTTTTTAGAAGCTCCTACAATGAGCAGTTCTTC.

CDR3: CASSFGGELFF. In nucleotides, the CDR3 is TGTGCCAGCAGCTTCGGCGGGGAGCTGTTTTTT. The genes are TRBV11-3 and TRBJ2-2; D not resolved. V was pared by 3 bases and J by 7 bases, with 3 bases between. CDR3 length equals 11 residues. Germline lookup yields CDR1 SGHNT and CDR2 YENEEA.

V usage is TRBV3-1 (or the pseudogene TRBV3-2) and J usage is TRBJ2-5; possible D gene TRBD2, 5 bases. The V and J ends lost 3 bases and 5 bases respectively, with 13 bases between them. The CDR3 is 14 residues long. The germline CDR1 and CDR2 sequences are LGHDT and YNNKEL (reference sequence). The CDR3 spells CASSQRAIFETQYF. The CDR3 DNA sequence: TGTGCCAGCAGCCAGAGGGCGATTTTTGAGACCCAGTACTTC.

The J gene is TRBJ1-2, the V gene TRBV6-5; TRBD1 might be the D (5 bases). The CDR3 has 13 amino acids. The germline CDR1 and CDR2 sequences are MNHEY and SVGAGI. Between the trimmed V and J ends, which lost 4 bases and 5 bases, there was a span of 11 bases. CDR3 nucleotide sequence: TGTGCCAGCAGTTTTGGCAGGGAATATGGCTACACCTTC. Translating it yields CASSFGREYGYTF.

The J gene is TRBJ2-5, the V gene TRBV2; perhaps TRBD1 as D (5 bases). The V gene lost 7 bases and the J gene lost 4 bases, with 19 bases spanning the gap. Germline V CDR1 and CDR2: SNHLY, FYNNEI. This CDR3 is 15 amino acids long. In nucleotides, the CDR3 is TGTGCCAGCACCAAGTCAGGGATACCATCAGAGACCCAGTACTTC. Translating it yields CASTKSGIPSETQYF.

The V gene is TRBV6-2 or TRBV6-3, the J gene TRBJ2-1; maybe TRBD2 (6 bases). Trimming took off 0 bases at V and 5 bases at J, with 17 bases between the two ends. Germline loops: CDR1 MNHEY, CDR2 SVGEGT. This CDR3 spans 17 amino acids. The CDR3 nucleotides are TGTGCCAGCAGTTACTCTCCAAGTCGGAGGACTAACAATGAGCAGTTCTTC. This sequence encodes CASSYSPSRRTNNEQFF.